One and the same sample provided the 5 T cell receptor beta chains below, sequenced in a study of blood T cells in healthy people across ages. Primed by a sample-barcoded 5' primer and a J-beta primer mix, a second PCR proceeded for about 6 to 12 cycles. Via MiXCR, TCRdb re-called the 5' RACE reads, giving one row per CDR3 protein. The repertoire holds over 1,500,000 distinct CDR3 sequences, about 50% seen once, with approximately 2.1% in the top ten. Material for sequencing was blood. All receptors come from a woman between 40 and 50 years old in good health.

The chain is built from TRBV27 and TRBJ1-1; 8 bases are shared with TRBD1. The CDR3 covers 13 residues. The germline gives CDR1 MNHEY, CDR2 SMNVEV (reference sequence). J was trimmed by 5 bases and V by 8 bases; bases with no gene match: 7. Here the CDR3 DNA reads TGTGCCAGCTTACAGGGGGTAGGGACTGAAGCTTTCTTT. It specifies CASLQGVGTEAFF.

CDR3: CARGGEQESSGANVLTF. The CDR3 DNA reads TGTGCCAGAGGGGGGGAACAGGAGAGCTCTGGGGCCAACGTCCTGACTTTC. The chain combines TRBV7-9 with TRBJ2-6, with D tentatively TRBD2 (7 bases). The germline V and J ends were trimmed by 9 bases and 0 bases, with 18 bases remaining between them. The CDR3 extends over 17 amino acids. CDR1 SEHNR and CDR2 FQNEAQ come from the germline V gene (reference sequence).

The chain is built from TRBV4-3 and TRBJ2-5, with D perhaps being TRBD1 or TRBD2 (6 bases each). The CDR3 contains 16 residues. The germline V and J ends were trimmed by 1 base and 0 bases, with 12 bases remaining between them. The germline V gene encodes CDR1 LGHNA and CDR2 YSLEER. In DNA form, the CDR3 reads TGCGCCAGCAGCCAAGGCCCGGGGGCCAACCAAGAGACCCAGTACTTC. Protein product: CASSQGPGANQETQYF.

In its sample, this clonotype was seen a few times. The chain recombines TRBV20-1 with TRBJ2-1; D gene uncertain. CDR3 size: 11 residues. Germline lookup yields CDR1 DFQATT and CDR2 SNEGSKA (reference sequence). V lost 3 bases and J 10 bases, leaving 10 bases between the germline ends. The CDR3 bases are TGCAGTGCTAGGTTAAGTGGCGAGCAGTTCTTC. This codes for CSARLSGEQFF.

The rearrangement joins TRBV29-1 to TRBJ1-1; 7 bases agree with TRBD1. The V segment lost 6 bases and the J segment 2 bases; nucleotides outside the gene matches: 12. CDR3 length equals 15 residues. Germline V CDR1 and CDR2: SQVTM, ANQGSEA. The CDR3 region is CSVGGTRTGNTEAFF. As DNA, the CDR3 is TGCAGCGTCGGAGGGACAAGGACAGGTAACACTGAAGCTTTCTTT.